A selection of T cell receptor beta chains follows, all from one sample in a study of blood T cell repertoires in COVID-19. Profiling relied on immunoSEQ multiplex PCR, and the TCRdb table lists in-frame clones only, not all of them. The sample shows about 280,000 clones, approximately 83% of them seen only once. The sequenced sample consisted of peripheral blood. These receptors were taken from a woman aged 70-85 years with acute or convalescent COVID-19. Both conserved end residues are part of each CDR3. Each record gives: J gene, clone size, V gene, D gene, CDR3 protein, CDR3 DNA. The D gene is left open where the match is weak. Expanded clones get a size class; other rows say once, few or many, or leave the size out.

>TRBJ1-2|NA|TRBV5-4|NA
CASSLQEGSYGYTF
TGTGCCAGCAGCTTACAGGAGGGAAGCTATGGCTACACCTTC
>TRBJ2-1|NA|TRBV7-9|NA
CAARGRSPDYNEQFF
TGTGCCGCTCGGGGTCGTTCACCCGACTACAATGAGCAGTTCTTC
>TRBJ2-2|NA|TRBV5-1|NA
CASRPQVSTGELFF
TGCGCCAGCAGGCCACAGGTTTCCACCGGGGAGCTGTTTTTT
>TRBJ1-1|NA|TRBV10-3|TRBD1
CAMRDRGETEAFF
TGTGCCATGAGGGACAGGGGGGAAACTGAAGCTTTCTTT
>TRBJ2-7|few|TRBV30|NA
CAWRGQVQQYF
TGTGCCTGGAGGGGACAAGTCCAGCAGTACTTC
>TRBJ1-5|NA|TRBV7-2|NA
CASSLRGGQPQHF
TGTGCCAGCAGCTTAAGGGGGGGTCAGCCCCAGCATTTT
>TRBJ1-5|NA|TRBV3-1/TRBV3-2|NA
CASSQGGNQGQPQHF
TGTGCCAGCAGCCAAGGAGGGAACCAAGGCCAGCCCCAGCATTTT
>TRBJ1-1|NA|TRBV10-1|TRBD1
CASSGALGQGNTEAFF
TGCGCCAGCAGTGGTGCCCTGGGACAGGGGAACACTGAAGCTTTCTTT
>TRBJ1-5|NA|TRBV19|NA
CASSASGTESNQPQHF
TGTGCCAGTAGTGCCTCCGGGACTGAGAGCAATCAGCCCCAGCATTTT
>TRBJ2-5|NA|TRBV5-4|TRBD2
CASSLGASGVETQYF
TGTGCCAGCAGCTTGGGTGCTAGCGGGGTAGAGACCCAGTACTTC
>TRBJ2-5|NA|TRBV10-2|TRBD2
CASRGSLAGPQETQYF
TGCGCCAGCAGGGGGTCACTAGCGGGGCCCCAAGAGACCCAGTACTTC
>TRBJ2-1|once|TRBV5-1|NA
CASSPTWSSYNEQFF
TGCGCCAGCAGCCCCACCTGGAGCTCCTACAATGAGCAGTTCTTC
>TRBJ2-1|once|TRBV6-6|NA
CASSPRGLGTANNEQFF
TGTGCCAGCAGTCCCCGGGGGTTGGGGACGGCGAACAATGAGCAGTTCTTC
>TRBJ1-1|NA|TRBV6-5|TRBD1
CASSLSDRGTEAFF
TGTGCCAGCAGTCTATCGGACAGGGGGACTGAAGCTTTCTTT
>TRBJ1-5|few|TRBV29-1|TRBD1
CSVSTGVNQPQHF
TGCAGCGTTAGCACAGGGGTCAATCAGCCCCAGCATTTT
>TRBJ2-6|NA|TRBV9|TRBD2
CASSRVLAGGGANVLTF
TGTGCCAGCAGCCGGGTACTAGCGGGGGGTGGGGCCAACGTCCTGACTTTC
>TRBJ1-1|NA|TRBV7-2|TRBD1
CASSDRTGANTEAFF
TGTGCCAGCAGCGATAGAACAGGGGCTAACACTGAAGCTTTCTTT
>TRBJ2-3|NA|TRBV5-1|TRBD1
CASSWEPGQGTDTQYF
TGCGCCAGCAGCTGGGAGCCGGGACAGGGCACAGATACGCAGTATTTT
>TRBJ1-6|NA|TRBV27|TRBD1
CASSPGTGRSPLHF
TGTGCCAGCAGTCCTGGGACAGGGAGGTCACCCCTCCACTTT
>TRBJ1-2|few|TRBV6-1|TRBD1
CASSKDRSDGYTF
TGTGCCAGCAGTAAGGACAGGTCAGATGGCTACACCTTC
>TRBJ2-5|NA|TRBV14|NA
CASSALLGGTQYF
TGTGCCAGCAGTGCACTCTTAGGGGGGACCCAGTACTTC
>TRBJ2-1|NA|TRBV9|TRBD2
CASSARLAHYNEQFF
TGTGCCAGCAGCGCCCGACTAGCTCACTACAATGAGCAGTTCTTC
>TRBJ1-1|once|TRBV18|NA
CASSPAGASAEAFF
TGTGCCAGCTCACCAGCGGGGGCGTCGGCTGAAGCTTTCTTT
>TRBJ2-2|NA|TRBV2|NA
CASSPGVTGELFF
TGTGCCAGCAGCCCGGGGGTGACCGGGGAGCTGTTTTTT
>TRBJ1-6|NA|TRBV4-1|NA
CASSQVGGGHNSPLHF
TGCGCCAGCAGCCAGGTCGGGGGGGGGCATAATTCACCCCTCCACTTT
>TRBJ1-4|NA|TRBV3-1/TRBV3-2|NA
CASSQVGGQPKKLFF
TGTGCCAGCAGCCAGGTCGGCGGACAGCCAAAAAAACTGTTTTTT
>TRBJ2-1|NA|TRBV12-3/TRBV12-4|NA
CASSRGNEQFF
TGTGCCAGCAGTCGAGGGAATGAGCAGTTCTTC
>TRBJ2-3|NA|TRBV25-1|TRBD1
CASSEQDRSSDTQYF
TGTGCCAGCAGTGAACAGGACAGGAGCTCAGATACGCAGTATTTT
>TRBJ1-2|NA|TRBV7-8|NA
CASSLVSSREGGYTF
TGTGCCAGCAGCTTAGTATCCTCCAGGGAAGGAGGCTACACCTTC
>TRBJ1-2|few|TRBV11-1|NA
CASSLSSESNYGYTF
TGTGCCAGCAGCCTATCGAGTGAGTCTAACTATGGCTACACCTTC
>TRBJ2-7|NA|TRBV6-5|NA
CASTGGRGYEQYF
TGTGCCAGCACGGGGGGCAGAGGCTACGAGCAGTACTTC
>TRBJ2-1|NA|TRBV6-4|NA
CARTGCSVCVNEQFF
TGTGCCAGAACTGGGTGCAGCGTTTGTGTCAATGAGCAGTTCTTC
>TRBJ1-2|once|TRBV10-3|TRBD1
CAISGSPGQVHGYTF
TGTGCCATCAGTGGAAGTCCGGGACAGGTCCACGGCTACACCTTC
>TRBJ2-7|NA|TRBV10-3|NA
CAISDGPYEQYF
TGTGCCATCAGTGATGGGCCCTACGAGCAGTACTTC
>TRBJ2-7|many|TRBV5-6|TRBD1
CASSSRDRDYDYEQYF
TGTGCCAGCAGCTCCCGGGACAGGGACTACGATTACGAGCAGTACTTC
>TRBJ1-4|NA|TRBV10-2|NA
CASIGRPNEKLFF
TGCGCCAGCATAGGCAGGCCTAATGAAAAACTGTTTTTT
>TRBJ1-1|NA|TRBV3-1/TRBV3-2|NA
CASSQDREAFF
TGTGCCAGCAGCCAAGATCGTGAAGCTTTCTTT
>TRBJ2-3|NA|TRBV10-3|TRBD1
CAIRRTGGTDTQYF
TGTGCCATCAGGAGGACAGGGGGCACAGATACGCAGTATTTT
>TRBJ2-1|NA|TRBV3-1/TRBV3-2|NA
CASSQAWGDEQFF
TGTGCCAGCAGCCAAGCCTGGGGGGATGAGCAGTTCTTC
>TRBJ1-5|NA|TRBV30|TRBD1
CAWQTGTSNQPQHF
TGTGCCTGGCAGACAGGGACGAGCAATCAGCCCCAGCATTTT
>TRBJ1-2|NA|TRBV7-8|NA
CASSLVAGSGYTF
TGTGCCAGCAGCTTAGTAGCGGGAAGCGGCTACACCTTC
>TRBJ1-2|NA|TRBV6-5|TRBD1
CASSSSYRGHGYTF
TGTGCCAGCAGTTCGTCTTACAGGGGACACGGCTACACCTTC
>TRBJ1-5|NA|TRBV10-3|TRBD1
CAISRDSHQPQHF
TGTGCCATCAGCAGGGACAGCCATCAGCCCCAGCATTTT
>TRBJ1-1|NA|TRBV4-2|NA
CASSSRTENTEAFF
TGTGCCAGCAGCTCGCGGACAGAAAACACTGAAGCTTTCTTT
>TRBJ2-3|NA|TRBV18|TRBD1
CASSPLRGTGIDTQYF
TGTGCCAGCTCACCACTCCGAGGGACAGGGATAGATACGCAGTATTTT
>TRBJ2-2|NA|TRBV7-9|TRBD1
CASSRTGGWDTGELFF
TGTGCCAGCAGCCGAACAGGGGGCTGGGACACCGGGGAGCTGTTTTTT